The 32 T cell receptor beta chains in this list originate from one sample, sequenced in a study of blood T cell repertoires in COVID-19. Using immunoSEQ multiplex PCR, the repertoire was profiled, and TCRdb retains in-frame clones only, with some absent. The table lists 310,000 or so clones, more than 70% of them singletons. What was sequenced was peripheral blood. These TCRs come from a woman aged 45 to 65 with acute or convalescent COVID-19.

This sequence joins TRBV19 and TRBJ2-2, with D maybe TRBD1 (6 bases). Germline V gene data show CDR1 as LNHDA and CDR2 as SQIVND (reference sequence). CDR3 length: 18 amino acids. Trimming removed 3 bases at V and 5 bases at J, with 22 bases between. CDR3 sequence: CASSMHLEDQGITGELFF. The CDR3 region has the DNA TGTGCCAGTAGTATGCACCTTGAGGACCAGGGGATTACCGGGGAGCTGTTTTTT. Combining the CDR3 with reference TRBV19 and TRBJ2-2 gives the whole variable domain DGGITQSPKYLFRKEGQNVTLSCEQNLNHDAMYWYRQDPGQGLRLIYYSQIVNDFQKGDIAEGYSVSREKKESFPLTVTSAQKNPTAFYLCASSMHLEDQGITGELFFGEGSRLTVL.

J is TRBJ2-2 and V is TRBV4-1; 7 bases are a match to TRBD2. The V and J ends lost 0 bases and 5 bases, in that order; junction bases with no gene match: 9. The CDR3 spans 17 residues. CDR1 is MGHRA, CDR2 YSYEKL, per germline. For the CDR3, the DNA is TGCGCCAGCAGCCAAGATTGGGAGGGGAGTTTAACCGGGGAGCTGTTTTTT. Its protein product is CASSQDWEGSLTGELFF.

J is TRBJ1-2 and V is TRBV30, with D unclear. V lost 2 bases to trimming and J lost 4 bases, with 8 bases between them. The CDR3 loop spans 12 amino acids. Germline CDR1 GTSNPN, CDR2 SVGIG (reference sequence). The DNA of the CDR3 is TGTGCCTGGAGTCCCCTCCTCTATGGCTACACCTTC. It translates to CAWSPLLYGYTF.

CDR3 residues: CASRPLGQGGEKLFF. The CDR3 DNA reads TGTGCCAGCAGACCTCTGGGACAGGGGGGTGAAAAACTGTTTTTT. V is TRBV4-2 and J is TRBJ1-4, with TRBD1 matching over 11 bases. Germline CDR1 and CDR2: LGHNA and YNFKEQ. CDR3 length: 15 amino acids. With 6 bases clipped from V and 7 bases from J, the junction kept 7 bases outside the gene matches.

This clone was seen a single time. The rearrangement links TRBV3-1 (or the pseudogene TRBV3-2) to TRBJ2-5, with D uncertain. The V gene lost 2 bases and the J gene lost 1 base, with 11 bases spanning the gap. Germline lookup yields CDR1 LGHDT and CDR2 YNNKEL (reference sequence). The CDR3 length is 15 residues. CDR3 coding DNA: TGTGCCAGCAGCCAACTCGCGCAGGCCCAAGAGACCCAGTACTTC. Translation gives CASSQLAQAQETQYF.

The chain combines TRBV14 with TRBJ2-5; 13 bases are a match to TRBD2. Trimming cost V 3 bases and J 4 bases; bases outside gene matches: 5. In germline, CDR1 is SGHDN, CDR2 FVKESK. This CDR3 spans 16 amino acids. The CDR3 nucleotides read TGTGCCAGCAGCCAGTGGACTAGCGGGAGTTTAGAGACCCAGTACTTC. It encodes CASSQWTSGSLETQYF.

The genes are TRBV5-8 and TRBJ2-1, with D maybe TRBD2 (7 bases). The germline CDR1 and CDR2 sequences are SGHTS and YDEGEE. The CDR3 loop spans 16 amino acids. V was clipped by 6 bases and J by 9 bases, with 25 bases between them. The CDR3 DNA is TGTGCCAGCATTCCGACGGGGGGCACGGCGGCCGGTGAGCAGTTCTTC. Protein: CASIPTGGTAAGEQFF.

The V call is TRBV12-3 or TRBV12-4, the J call TRBJ2-7; possible D gene TRBD2, 5 bases. V was trimmed by 5 bases and J by 3 bases, leaving 8 bases between them. This CDR3 is 12 amino acids long. CDR3 coding DNA: TGTGCCAGCAGTCGGGGAATCTACGAGCAGTACGTC. Protein sequence: CASSRGIYEQYV.

This chain links TRBV5-6 with TRBJ2-7; 9 nucleotides match TRBD1. Trimming took 4 bases from V and 6 from J; bases not matched to a gene: 17. Germline assignment: CDR1 SGHDT and CDR2 YYEEEE. This CDR3 is built from 17 residues. CDR3 protein: CASSRPSGGTGMSEQYV. DNA for the CDR3: TGTGCCAGCAGCCGTCCCTCAGGAGGGACAGGGATGAGCGAGCAGTACGTC.

The chain couples TRBV6-1 to TRBJ1-4; 7 bases match TRBD1. The V gene's germline CDR1 is MNHNS and CDR2 SASEGT. This CDR3 spans 19 amino acids. V shed 0 bases, J shed 5 bases, and the junction held 15 bases outside the gene matches. DNA of the CDR3: TGTGCCAGCAGTGAAGCGTTGAGGGGGCGGTTGTCCCGAAATGAAAAACTGTTTTTT. It codes for CASSEALRGRLSRNEKLFF.

V and J are TRBV6-5 and TRBJ1-5; 7 nucleotides line up with TRBD1. CDR3 length equals 14 residues. J was trimmed by 3 bases and V by 4 bases; bases with no gene match: 3. Germline V lookup: CDR1 MNHEY, CDR2 SVGAGI. The CDR3 region is CASSSDRDNQPQHF. DNA for the CDR3: TGTGCCAGCAGTTCCGACAGGGACAATCAGCCCCAGCATTTT.

The chain employs TRBV10-3 and TRBJ1-1; the D gene is possibly TRBD1 (6 bases). Trimming cost V 8 bases and J 0 bases, with 13 bases left between them. This CDR3 is built from 14 residues. In germline, CDR1 is ENHRY, CDR2 SYGVKD. Written as DNA, the CDR3 is TGTGCCATCGGGGGGGGGACAATGAACACTGAAGCTTTCTTT. Protein: CAIGGGTMNTEAFF.

J is TRBJ1-1 and V is TRBV4-3; D is possibly TRBD1 (5 bases). V was cut by 0 bases and J by 5 bases, with 16 bases left in between. This CDR3 spans 16 amino acids. In germline, CDR1 is LGHNA, CDR2 YSLEER. CDR3 nucleotide sequence: TGCGCCAGCAGCCAAGATATTGGGGGGTCCAGGACTGAAGCTTTCTTT. Protein product: CASSQDIGGSRTEAFF.

The chain carries TRBV29-1 and TRBJ2-5; 7 bases map to TRBD1. Unmatched junction bases numbered 10, after V lost 1 base and J lost 11 bases. CDR3 size: 13 residues. Per germline, CDR1 SQVTM and CDR2 ANQGSEA. Written as DNA, the CDR3 is TGCAGCGTTGAAGGAGGGGCAGGGGGTTCACAGTACTTC. It encodes CSVEGGAGGSQYF.

The V gene is TRBV6-1, the J gene TRBJ2-3; no reliable D call. Trimming removed 0 bases from V and 3 bases from J, with 7 bases in between. The length of the CDR3 is 14 residues. Germline V lookup: CDR1 MNHNS, CDR2 SASEGT. The CDR3 is CASSEALYTDTQYF. The CDR3 coding sequence is TGTGCCAGCAGTGAAGCCTTGTATACAGATACGCAGTATTTT.

V and J are TRBV5-4 and TRBJ2-7; 11 nucleotides match TRBD2. The trim removed 4 bases at V and 3 bases at J, leaving 12 bases unmatched. CDR3 length: 17 residues. Per the germline V gene, CDR1 is SGHNT and CDR2 is YYREEE (reference sequence). CDR3 nucleotides: TGTGCCAGCAGCCGTGGGGGACTAGCGGAAAAGGTCTACGAGCAGTACTTC. It translates to CASSRGGLAEKVYEQYF.

The table lists this clone with a count of one. The chain links TRBV10-3 to TRBJ1-1, with D perhaps TRBD1 (6 bases). The CDR3 consists of 14 residues. The germline CDR1 and CDR2 sequences are ENHRY and SYGVKD. V lost 2 bases and J 1 base, leaving 8 bases between the germline ends. The CDR3 reads CAISERGGNTEAFF. In nucleotides, the CDR3 is TGTGCCATCAGTGAGAGGGGGGGGAACACTGAAGCTTTCTTT.

The J gene is TRBJ2-7, the V gene TRBV13, with D unresolved. Germline CDR1 is PRHDT and CDR2 is FYEKMQ (reference sequence). V was trimmed by 1 base and J by 3 bases, leaving 13 bases between them. The CDR3 covers 15 residues. This CDR3 is CASSLVVSANYEQYF. The CDR3 DNA is TGTGCCAGCAGCTTAGTTGTCAGCGCTAACTACGAGCAGTACTTC. Combining the CDR3 with reference TRBV13 and TRBJ2-7 gives the whole variable domain AAGVIQSPRHLIKEKRETATLKCYPIPRHDTVYWYQQGPGQDPQFLISFYEKMQSDKGSIPDRFSAQQFSDYHSELNMSSLELGDSALYFCASSLVVSANYEQYFGPGTRLTVT.

The rearrangement uses TRBV6-5 and TRBJ2-3, with 8 bases fitting TRBD1. The V gene's germline CDR1 is MNHEY and CDR2 SVGAGI. The CDR3 totals 15 residues. Trimming at V came to 6 bases and at J to 0 bases, leaving 5 bases not matched to a gene. The CDR3 nucleotides are TGTGCCAGCAGCCGTGGACAGGGTAGCACAGATACGCAGTATTTT. Translating it yields CASSRGQGSTDTQYF.

The J gene is TRBJ1-2, the V gene TRBV27, with a possible D match to TRBD1 (6 bases). The CDR3 is 19 residues long. Germline V gene data show CDR1 as MNHEY and CDR2 as SMNVEV (reference sequence). V lost 6 bases, J lost 4 bases, and 30 bases lay in between. The CDR3 spells CASSPLGRGGGLTPYGYTF. As DNA, the CDR3 is TGTGCCAGCAGCCCACTAGGAAGAGGGGGGGGACTCACTCCCTATGGCTACACCTTC.

In its sample, this clone was seen a few times. The V gene is TRBV10-3, the J gene TRBJ1-5, with unresolved D. This CDR3 has 17 residues. The V end was cut by 0 bases, the J end by 2 bases, with 14 bases between. From germline, CDR1 is ENHRY and CDR2 SYGVKD. CDR3: CAISESTHSPGNQPQHF. In DNA, the CDR3 is TGTGCCATCAGTGAGTCAACGCACTCCCCGGGCAATCAGCCCCAGCATTTT.

The V and J genes are TRBV18 and TRBJ1-3; no clear D gene. The CDR3 loop spans 16 amino acids. Germline V gene sequence: CDR1 KGHSH, CDR2 LQKENI. Trimming took off 2 bases at V and 0 bases at J, with 11 bases between the two ends. CDR3 nucleotides: TGTGCCAGCTCACCATCCGGGTCGAACTCTGGAAACACCATATATTTT. It is translated as CASSPSGSNSGNTIYF.

The chain carries TRBV24-1 and TRBJ2-1; TRBD2 matches 8 bases. J was trimmed by 0 bases and V by 3 bases; bases with no gene match: 3. The CDR3 has 16 residues. Per the germline V gene, CDR1 is KGHDR and CDR2 is SFDVKD. As DNA, the CDR3 is TGTGCCACCAGTGATCCGGGGGGGAGCTCCTACAATGAGCAGTTCTTC. It is translated as CATSDPGGSSYNEQFF.

This clone was observed a handful of times. This rearrangement joins TRBV10-1 to TRBJ1-6; tentatively, D is TRBD1 (5 bases). V was cut by 5 bases and J by 7 bases, with 6 bases left in between. CDR1 and CDR2 (germline): WNHNN, SYGVQD (reference sequence). The CDR3 loop spans 12 amino acids. This CDR3 is CASSPGNSPLHF. In nucleotides, the CDR3 is TGCGCCAGCAGTCCAGGGAATTCACCCCTCCACTTT.

V gene TRBV7-2 combines with J gene TRBJ2-1; perhaps TRBD1 as D (5 bases). This CDR3 comprises 14 residues. Deletions cut 1 base from V and 6 bases from J, with 10 bases between. CDR1 SGHTA and CDR2 FQGNSA come from the germline V gene. CDR3 region: CASSLGRVVNEQFF. The CDR3, as DNA: TGTGCCAGCAGCTTAGGCAGGGTGGTCAATGAGCAGTTCTTC.

This sequence joins TRBV14 and TRBJ1-1; 10 bases line up with TRBD1. V trimming: 1 base; J trimming: 1 base; junction bases outside the gene matches: 9. The CDR3 length is 18 residues. Looked up from germline, CDR1 is SGHDN and CDR2 is FVKESK. The chain's CDR3 is CASSQVLFGTGANTEAFF. In DNA, the CDR3 is TGTGCCAGCAGCCAAGTCTTGTTCGGGACAGGGGCGAACACTGAAGCTTTCTTT.

The chain has TRBV2 and TRBJ2-5; tentatively, D is TRBD2 (6 bases). Germline assignment: CDR1 SNHLY and CDR2 FYNNEI. The CDR3 has 17 residues. The V end was cut by 4 bases, the J end by 3 bases, with 21 bases between. As DNA, the CDR3 is TGTGCCAGCAGTGCTGGGACTGGGGGAGTTCGGGAAGAGACCCAGTACTTC. Amino acids: CASSAGTGGVREETQYF.

Note on this clone: The sample carries other DNA sequences with the same CDR3. The gene calls are TRBV18 and TRBJ1-1; 8 positions agree with TRBD1. The V gene's germline CDR1 is KGHSH and CDR2 LQKENI. The trim removed 3 bases at V and 1 base at J, leaving 4 bases unmatched. The CDR3 sequence is 15 residues long. DNA of the CDR3: TGTGCCAGCTCACCCCCAGGGACAGGGAACACTGAAGCTTTCTTT. It is translated as CASSPPGTGNTEAFF.

The chain couples TRBV18 to TRBJ2-5, with D perhaps TRBD1 (6 bases). V gave up 5 bases and J gave up 5 bases, with 9 bases separating them. Per germline, CDR1 KGHSH and CDR2 LQKENI. The CDR3 is made up of 12 amino acids. CDR3 sequence (DNA): TGTGCCAGCTCAGGGGGCCAGGAGACCCAGTACTTC. Translating it yields CASSGGQETQYF.

The chain uses TRBV6-5 and TRBJ1-2; TRBD1 might be the D (6 bases). Germline CDR1 and CDR2: MNHEY and SVGAGI. This CDR3 contains 15 residues. V dropped 7 bases and J dropped 0 bases, with 15 bases sitting between them. This CDR3 reads CASKTTGPSNYGYTF. The DNA of the CDR3 is TGTGCCAGCAAGACGACAGGCCCTTCTAACTATGGCTACACCTTC.

This clone was found once. The V call is TRBV18, the J call TRBJ2-1; 7 bases map to TRBD1. Germline CDR1 is KGHSH and CDR2 is LQKENI. J lost 2 bases, V lost 3 bases, and 1 base had no gene match. CDR3 length equals 14 residues. The CDR3 region has the DNA TGTGCCAGCTCACCTGGGACAGCCTACAATGAGCAGTTCTTC. It codes for CASSPGTAYNEQFF.

The rearrangement joins TRBV19 to TRBJ1-1; no firm D call. Per the germline V gene, CDR1 is LNHDA and CDR2 is SQIVND (reference sequence). The CDR3 is 12 amino acids. Trimming left V 8 bases short and J 0 bases short, with 7 bases between. This CDR3 reads CASADLNTEAFF. The CDR3 DNA reads TGTGCCAGTGCTGACTTGAACACTGAAGCTTTCTTT.